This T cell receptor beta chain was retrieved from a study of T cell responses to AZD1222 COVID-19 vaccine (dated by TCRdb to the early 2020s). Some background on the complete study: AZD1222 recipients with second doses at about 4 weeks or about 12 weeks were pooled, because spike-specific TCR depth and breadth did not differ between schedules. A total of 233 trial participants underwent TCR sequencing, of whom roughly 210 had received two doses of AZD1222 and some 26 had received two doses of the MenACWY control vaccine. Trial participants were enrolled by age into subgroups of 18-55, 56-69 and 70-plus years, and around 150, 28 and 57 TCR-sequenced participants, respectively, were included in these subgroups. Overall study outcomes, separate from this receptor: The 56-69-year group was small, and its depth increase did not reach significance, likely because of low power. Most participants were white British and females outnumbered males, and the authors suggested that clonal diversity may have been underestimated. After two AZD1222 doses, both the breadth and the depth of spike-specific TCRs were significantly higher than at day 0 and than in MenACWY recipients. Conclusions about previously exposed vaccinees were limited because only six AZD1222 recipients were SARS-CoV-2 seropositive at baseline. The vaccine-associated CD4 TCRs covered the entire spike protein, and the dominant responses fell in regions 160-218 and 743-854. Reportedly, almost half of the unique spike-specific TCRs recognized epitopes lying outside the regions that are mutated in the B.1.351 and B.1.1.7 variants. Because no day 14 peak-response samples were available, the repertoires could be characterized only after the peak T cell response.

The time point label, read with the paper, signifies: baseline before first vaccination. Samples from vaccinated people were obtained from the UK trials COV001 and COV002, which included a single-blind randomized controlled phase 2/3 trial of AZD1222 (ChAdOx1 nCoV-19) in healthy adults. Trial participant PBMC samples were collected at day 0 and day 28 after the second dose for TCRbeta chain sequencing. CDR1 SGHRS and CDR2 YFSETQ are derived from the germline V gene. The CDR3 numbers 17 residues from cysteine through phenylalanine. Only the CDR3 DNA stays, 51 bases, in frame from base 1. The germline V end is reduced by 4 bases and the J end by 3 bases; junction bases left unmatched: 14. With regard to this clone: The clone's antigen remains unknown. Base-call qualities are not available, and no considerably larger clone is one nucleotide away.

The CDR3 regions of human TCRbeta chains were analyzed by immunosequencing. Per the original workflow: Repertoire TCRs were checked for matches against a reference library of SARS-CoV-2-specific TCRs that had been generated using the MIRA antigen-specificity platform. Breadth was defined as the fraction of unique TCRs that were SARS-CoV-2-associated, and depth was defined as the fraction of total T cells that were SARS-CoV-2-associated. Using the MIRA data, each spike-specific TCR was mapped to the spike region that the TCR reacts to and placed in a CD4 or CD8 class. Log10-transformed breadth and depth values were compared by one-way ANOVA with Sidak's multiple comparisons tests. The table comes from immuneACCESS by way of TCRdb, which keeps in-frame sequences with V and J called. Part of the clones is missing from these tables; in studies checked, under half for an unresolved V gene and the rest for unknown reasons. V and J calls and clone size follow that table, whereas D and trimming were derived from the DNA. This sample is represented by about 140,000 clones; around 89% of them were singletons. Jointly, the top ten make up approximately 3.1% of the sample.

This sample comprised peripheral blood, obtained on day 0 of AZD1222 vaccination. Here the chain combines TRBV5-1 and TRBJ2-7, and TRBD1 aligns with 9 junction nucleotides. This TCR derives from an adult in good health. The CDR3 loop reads CASSSPSSGQGGYEQYF. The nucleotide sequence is TGCGCCAGCAGCAGCCCATCCTCGGGACAGGGTGGCTACGAGCAGTACTTC.